One T cell receptor (beta chain) is described in this entry. Being one base from a much bigger clone, this may be a read error. The CDR3 extends over 14 amino acids. The data were obtained in a study of T-cell memory formation after mild COVID-19. 5'RACE primed at constant segments yielded TCR alpha and TCR beta cDNA libraries bearing sample barcodes and UMIs. TCRdb re-derived calls from the 5' RACE reads in MiXCR, one entry per CDR3 protein. The profile shows a few hundred thousand distinct CDR3 sequences, approximately 10% of them singletons. This sequence joins TRBV12-3 or TRBV12-4 and TRBJ2-2; D possibly corresponds to TRBD1 (6 bases). Sequences were obtained from PBMCs or a T cell subset sorted from them (not recorded which). The sequence derives from a man aged 18 to 30 who had mild COVID-19 (a few samples of this study predate the infection). Cell type and time point are not known. In nucleotides, the CDR3 is TGTGCCAGAAGTTTAGGGGACACTACCGGGGAGCTGTTTTTT. Amino acids: CARSLGDTTGELFF.